This T cell receptor (beta chain) emerged from a study of Tregs in tolerant kidney transplant recipients. General observations from the study: Findings come from small patient numbers and require larger validation. Activated donor B cell expansion appeared to reveal the most relevant donor-specific TCRbeta repertoire.

Per germline, CDR1 SGHVS and CDR2 FNYEAQ. The CDR3 loop spans 14 amino acids. Recipients received nonmyeloablative bone marrow transplants from related graft donors, with transient mixed chimerism. Unstimulated regulatory T cells (CD4+CD25+CD127-), CD4+CD25- non-regulatory cells, CD4 and CD8 cells were FACS-sorted from thawed PBMCs. TCRdb keeps only in-frame clones here, not all; method: immunoSEQ multiplex PCR. Found here are approximately 6,400 clones; the top ten clones hold more than 35%. On this clone: No antigen is known for it. Compared with germline, one end of the junction differs, possibly owing to a read error. The sequenced fragment ends 3 residues before the CDR3 boundary, so the rest is inferred from the germline J gene.

The material sequenced was CD8+ T cells from blood (PBMCs), taken 12 months after the transplant. This sequence joins TRBV7-6 and TRBJ2-3; D is possibly TRBD2 (5 bases). The sequence came from a human patient who received a combined kidney and bone marrow transplant. Some T cells may have originated in the graft donor. The CDR3 here is CAGSLAAGTDTQYF. The sequenced part of the CDR3 DNA is TGTGCCGGCAGCTTAGCAGCGGGCACAGATACG.